The 21 T cell receptor beta chains in this list originate from one sample, sequenced in a study of blood T cell repertoires in COVID-19. Sequenced by immunoSEQ multiplex PCR; TCRdb stores in-frame clones only, minus some. The data hold 450,000 or so clones, with 75% to 90% observed a single time. Sequenced material: peripheral blood. These TCRs come from a woman in her 40s with COVID-19, enrolled during active disease.

This clone was seen only once. The CDR3 DNA reads as TGTGCCACCAGTGATTTCGGGGTCGCCGAAGAGACCCAGTACTTC. Translated, it gives CATSDFGVAEETQYF. The chain combines TRBV24-1 with TRBJ2-5, with D possibly TRBD2 on 5 matching bases. CDR3 length: 15 amino acids. With 1 base removed from V and 3 bases from J, the gap between germline ends came to 11 bases. The germline CDR1 and CDR2 sequences are KGHDR and SFDVKD.

The chain links TRBV29-1 to TRBJ2-7; no firm D call. This CDR3 spans 13 amino acids. The germline V and J ends were trimmed by 6 bases and 3 bases, with 15 bases remaining between them. Germline lookup yields CDR1 SQVTM and CDR2 ANQGSEA. CDR3 loop: CSVGRGLRYEQYF. The CDR3 DNA is TGCAGCGTGGGCCGTGGGCTCCGCTACGAGCAGTACTTC.

This clone appeared a few times. The chain joins TRBV6-2 or TRBV6-3 to TRBJ1-1; TRBD1 aligns across 7 bases. CDR1 MNHEY and CDR2 SVGEGT come from the germline V gene. The V gene end was trimmed by 3 bases and the J gene end by 5 bases; junction bases not matched to a gene: 12. This CDR3 has 16 amino acids. The CDR3 sequence: CASSYWTGWRRTEAFF. The CDR3 DNA reads as TGTGCCAGCAGTTATTGGACAGGATGGAGGCGTACTGAAGCTTTCTTT.

The V and J genes are TRBV3-1 (or the pseudogene TRBV3-2) and TRBJ2-6, with 9 positions matching TRBD1. The J segment lost 2 bases and the V segment lost 2 bases, leaving 7 bases of the junction unmatched. CDR3 length equals 18 residues. Germline loops: CDR1 LGHDT, CDR2 YNNKEL (reference sequence). This CDR3 reads CASSQSTGTGTGANVLTF. In nucleotides, the CDR3 is TGTGCCAGCAGCCAATCAACAGGGACAGGGACTGGGGCCAACGTCCTGACTTTC.

The chain joins TRBV28 to TRBJ1-6; 8 bases match TRBD1. The V gene's germline CDR1 is MDHEN and CDR2 SYDVKM. The CDR3 length is 14 residues. V was pared by 1 base and J by 12 bases, with 5 bases of the junction left unmatched. For the CDR3, the DNA is TGTGCCAGCAGTTTATTCACACAGGGGGAACCCCTCCACTTT. This translates into CASSLFTQGEPLHF.

The chain has TRBV7-9 and TRBJ1-1; D ambiguous. Germline values: CDR1 SEHNR, CDR2 FQNEAQ (reference sequence). This CDR3 is 13 amino acids long. V shed 4 bases and J shed 11 bases, with 17 bases lying between them. The CDR3 loop reads CASSYQSLPEAFF. The CDR3 nucleotides read TGTGCCAGCAGCTATCAGTCCCTACCGGAGGCTTTCTTT.

The rearrangement joins TRBV5-1 to TRBJ2-3; the match to TRBD1 covers 7 bases. V gave up 0 bases and J gave up 2 bases; unmatched junction bases: 3. Germline V gene lookup returns CDR1 SGHRS and CDR2 YFSETQ. The CDR3 has 15 residues. The CDR3, as DNA: TGCGCCAGCAGCTTGGGACAGGGAGTCACAGATACGCAGTATTTT. Amino acids: CASSLGQGVTDTQYF.

The chain has TRBV2 and TRBJ2-2; 10 bases agree with TRBD2. V shed 6 bases and J 4 bases; nucleotides not matched to a gene: 8. This CDR3 spans 16 amino acids. Germline V lookup: CDR1 SNHLY, CDR2 FYNNEI. CDR3 in amino acids: CASRGLAGAITGELFF. CDR3 sequence (DNA): TGTGCCAGCAGGGGTCTAGCGGGAGCGATCACCGGGGAGCTGTTTTTT.

The gene calls are TRBV5-1 and TRBJ2-5; 7 nucleotides match TRBD2. Germline-derived CDR1 and CDR2 are SGHRS and YFSETQ. The CDR3 is 13 amino acids. The J segment lost 5 bases and the V segment lost 0 bases, leaving 1 base of the junction unmatched. CDR3 DNA: TGCGCCAGCAGCTTGGAGGGAGGGGAGACCCAGTACTTC. This encodes CASSLEGGETQYF.

The gene calls are TRBV6-5 and TRBJ2-1; D perhaps matches TRBD2 (5 bases). The CDR3 runs 11 residues. V lost 2 bases, J lost 11 bases, and 7 bases lay in between. The germline V gene has CDR1 MNHEY and CDR2 SVGAGI. CDR3 DNA: TGTGCCAGCAGTTACGGACTCCAGCAGTTCTTC. It translates to CASSYGLQQFF.

This sequence joins TRBV12-3 or TRBV12-4 and TRBJ1-6; no clear D gene. The CDR3 runs 12 residues. V lost 7 bases, J lost 8 bases, and 9 bases lay in between. CDR3 region: CASNKLHSPLHF. The CDR3 nucleotides are TGTGCCAGCAATAAACTCCATTCACCCCTCCACTTT.

The chain uses TRBV5-5 and TRBJ2-5, with TRBD1 matching 7 bases. Germline CDR1 is SGHKS and CDR2 is YYEKEE (reference sequence). V shed 5 bases, J shed 2 bases, and the junction held 6 bases outside the gene matches. The CDR3 sequence is 14 residues long. CDR3 residues: CASRKGAEQETQYF. The CDR3 nucleotides are TGTGCCAGCAGGAAGGGGGCAGAGCAAGAGACCCAGTACTTC.

The chain uses TRBV7-8 and TRBJ2-5; TRBD1 aligns across 7 bases. In germline, CDR1 is SGHVS, CDR2 FQNEAQ. J gave up 2 bases and V 5 bases, and 5 bases lay outside the gene matches. The CDR3 is made up of 14 amino acids. The CDR3, as DNA: TGTGCCAGCAGCCGAGGGGGCAATCAAGAGACCCAGTACTTC. The encoded protein is CASSRGGNQETQYF.

The rearrangement joins TRBV11-2 to TRBJ1-3; TRBD1 aligns across 7 bases. The germline V gene encodes CDR1 SGHAT and CDR2 FQNNGV. There are 13 residues in the CDR3. The chain's CDR3 is CAGGSNHGNTIYF. In DNA form, the CDR3 reads TGTGCAGGGGGCAGCAACCACGGAAACACCATATATTTT.

The rearrangement joins TRBV3-1 (or the pseudogene TRBV3-2) to TRBJ2-7; TRBD2 matches 13 bases. J lost 5 bases, V lost 5 bases, and 0 bases had no gene match. This CDR3 is 13 amino acids long. The germline CDR1 and CDR2 sequences are LGHDT and YNNKEL (reference sequence). CDR3 residues: CASSGTSGNEQYF. DNA for the CDR3: TGTGCCAGCAGCGGGACTAGCGGGAACGAGCAGTACTTC.

This clone was detected only a few times. The chain combines TRBV5-6 with TRBJ1-2; D uncertain. Germline values: CDR1 SGHDT, CDR2 YYEEEE. The CDR3 runs 15 residues. The V gene lost 4 bases and the J gene lost 4 bases, with 17 bases spanning the gap. The CDR3 coding sequence is TGTGCCAGCAGCGCCCTGGCAGCGACCTTCTATGGCTACACCTTC. This encodes CASSALAATFYGYTF.

J is TRBJ1-1 and V is TRBV12-5; D unresolved. The CDR3 loop spans 13 amino acids. Per the germline V gene, CDR1 is LGHNT and CDR2 is FRNRAP. V was clipped by 1 base and J by 5 bases, with 8 bases between them. The CDR3 loop reads CASGLEPTTEAFF. The CDR3 nucleotides are TGTGCTAGTGGTTTGGAACCTACTACTGAAGCTTTCTTT.

This clone was detected a few times. CDR3 sequence: CASSQTGTPNSPLHF. The CDR3 DNA is TGCGCCAGCAGCCAAACCGGGACACCCAATTCACCCCTCCACTTT. The chain carries TRBV4-1 and TRBJ1-6; D may be TRBD1 (6 bases). The CDR3 is 15 amino acids. The germline gives CDR1 MGHRA, CDR2 YSYEKL. V was shortened by 2 bases and J by 7 bases, with 12 bases between the two germline ends.

This clone was found once. This chain links TRBV7-9 with TRBJ2-7; tentatively, D is TRBD2 (6 bases). V lost 5 bases to trimming and J lost 2 bases, with 13 bases between them. The length of the CDR3 is 14 residues. Germline CDR1 reads SEHNR; CDR2 reads FQNEAQ (reference sequence). CDR3: CASSPGTQAYEQYF. The CDR3 region has the DNA TGTGCCAGCAGCCCCGGGACTCAGGCCTACGAGCAGTACTTC.

This chain links TRBV19 with TRBJ1-2; no firm D call. CDR1 is LNHDA and CDR2 is SQIVND in the germline V gene (reference sequence). Trimming took off 3 bases at V and 6 bases at J, with 8 bases between the two ends. The CDR3 runs to 12 residues. CDR3 coding DNA: TGTGCCAGTAGTATTGCGGCGGATGGCTACACCTTC. The encoded protein is CASSIAADGYTF.

CDR3 protein: CASSRTGNTEAFF. CDR3 in DNA: TGTGCCAGTAGTCGGACAGGGAACACTGAAGCTTTCTTT. The V and J genes are TRBV19 and TRBJ1-1; 7 bases map to TRBD1. Per germline, CDR1 LNHDA and CDR2 SQIVND (reference sequence). The CDR3 sequence is 13 residues long. Unmatched junction bases numbered 1, after V lost 5 bases and J lost 1 base. Drawing the rest from reference TRBV19 and TRBJ1-1, the complete variable domain is DGGITQSPKYLFRKEGQNVTLSCEQNLNHDAMYWYRQDPGQGLRLIYYSQIVNDFQKGDIAEGYSVSREKKESFPLTVTSAQKNPTAFYLCASSRTGNTEAFFGQGTRLTVV.